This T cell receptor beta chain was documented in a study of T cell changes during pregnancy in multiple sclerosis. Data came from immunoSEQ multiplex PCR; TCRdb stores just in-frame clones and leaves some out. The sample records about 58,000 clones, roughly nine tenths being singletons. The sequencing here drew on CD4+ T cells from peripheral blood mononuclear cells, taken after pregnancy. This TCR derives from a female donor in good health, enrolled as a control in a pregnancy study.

The CDR3: CASSQTRDTEAFF. The CDR3 region has the DNA TGTGCCAGCAGCCAGACCAGGGACACTGAAGCTTTCTTT. The chain joins TRBV7-2 to TRBJ1-1; D might be TRBD1 (5 bases). The CDR3 has 13 residues. Trimming shortened V by 5 bases and J by 3 bases, and 10 bases separated the two germline ends. Per germline, CDR1 SGHTA and CDR2 FQGNSA.